Listed below are T cell receptor beta chains from one sample, sequenced in a study of blood T cell repertoires in COVID-19. Assay used: immunoSEQ multiplex PCR; TCRdb lists only in-frame clones, some missing. The sample has around 120,000 clones, almost 80% seen once. The sample consisted of peripheral blood. These receptors came from a human donor in a cohort sampled during active COVID-19. CDR3s include the opening cysteine and the closing phenylalanine or tryptophan. The D gene is left open where the match is weak. Expanded clones are given a class, and other clones once, few, many or no size at all.

cdr3_nt: TGTGCCAGCAGTTTTGACAGGGGGTCTGAGCAGTTCTTC
cdr3_aa: CASSFDRGSEQFF
clone_size: .
d_call: TRBD1
j_call: TRBJ2-1
v_call: TRBV12-3/TRBV12-4

cdr3_nt: TGTGCCAGCAGCTTAGAAGGGGCAGACACTGAAGCTTTCTTT
cdr3_aa: CASSLEGADTEAFF
clone_size: once
d_call: .
j_call: TRBJ1-1
v_call: TRBV7-2

cdr3_nt: TGTGCCAGCTCACCTCGGACTAGCCTCAACTACGAGCAGTACTTC
cdr3_aa: CASSPRTSLNYEQYF
clone_size: .
d_call: TRBD2
j_call: TRBJ2-7
v_call: TRBV18

cdr3_nt: TGCGCCAGCAGCGTCCTACAGGGGGCGGGGAACACCGGGGAGCTGTTTTTT
cdr3_aa: CASSVLQGAGNTGELFF
clone_size: .
d_call: TRBD1
j_call: TRBJ2-2
v_call: TRBV5-1

cdr3_nt: TGTGCCTGGAGTGTAAGGGGCCGGGGGGGCGCGTATAATTCACCCCTCCACTTT
cdr3_aa: CAWSVRGRGGAYNSPLHF
clone_size: .
d_call: .
j_call: TRBJ1-6
v_call: TRBV30

cdr3_nt: TGTGCCAGCAGACCCGGGAGCGCTGTCTATGGCTACACCTTC
cdr3_aa: CASRPGSAVYGYTF
clone_size: .
d_call: .
j_call: TRBJ1-2
v_call: TRBV6-5

cdr3_nt: TGCGCCAGCAGCTTTTCAGGGGGCTTCTACAATGAGCAGTTCTTC
cdr3_aa: CASSFSGGFYNEQFF
clone_size: .
d_call: TRBD1
j_call: TRBJ2-1
v_call: TRBV5-1

cdr3_nt: TGTGCCAGCAGCTTGGGTACAGGGTCGGTAGATACGCAGTATTTT
cdr3_aa: CASSLGTGSVDTQYF
clone_size: .
d_call: .
j_call: TRBJ2-3
v_call: TRBV7-9

cdr3_nt: TGCGCCAGCAGCCAAGATCTTGGGACAGGCCCCGAAGCTTTCTTT
cdr3_aa: CASSQDLGTGPEAFF
clone_size: .
d_call: TRBD1
j_call: TRBJ1-1
v_call: TRBV4-3

cdr3_nt: TGTGCCAGCAGCCCAAGGAGAAATTATGGCTACACCTTC
cdr3_aa: CASSPRRNYGYTF
clone_size: once
d_call: .
j_call: TRBJ1-2
v_call: TRBV5-6

cdr3_nt: TGCGCCAGCAGCTTGACACCGAACACTGAAGCTTTCTTT
cdr3_aa: CASSLTPNTEAFF
clone_size: .
d_call: .
j_call: TRBJ1-1
v_call: TRBV5-1

cdr3_nt: TGTGCCAGCAGAGTCAGCTCCTATAATTCACCCCTCCACTTT
cdr3_aa: CASRVSSYNSPLHF
clone_size: .
d_call: .
j_call: TRBJ1-6
v_call: TRBV28

cdr3_nt: TGTGCCTGGAGTGTACCCCCTTCTAAGGGGGAGAATGAGCAGTTCTTC
cdr3_aa: CAWSVPPSKGENEQFF
clone_size: .
d_call: .
j_call: TRBJ2-1
v_call: TRBV30

cdr3_nt: TGTGCCAGCAGCTTAGAAAGAGTGACAGCTAACACTGAAGCTTTCTTT
cdr3_aa: CASSLERVTANTEAFF
clone_size: .
d_call: .
j_call: TRBJ1-1
v_call: TRBV7-8

cdr3_nt: TGTGCCAGCAGTACAGGGGAGTGGGAGACCCAGTACTTC
cdr3_aa: CASSTGEWETQYF
clone_size: .
d_call: TRBD1
j_call: TRBJ2-5
v_call: TRBV6-5

cdr3_nt: TGTGCCAGTACTGCCGGGACAGGCCGATACGAGCAGTACTTC
cdr3_aa: CASTAGTGRYEQYF
clone_size: .
d_call: TRBD1
j_call: TRBJ2-7
v_call: TRBV19

cdr3_nt: TGTGCCAGCAGTCTAGGACTGGACGGGGAGCTGTTTTTT
cdr3_aa: CASSLGLDGELFF
clone_size: .
d_call: .
j_call: TRBJ2-2
v_call: TRBV7-9

cdr3_nt: TGTGCCAGCAGCTTAGGAGGGGGCCCCGGGGAGCTGTTTTTT
cdr3_aa: CASSLGGGPGELFF
clone_size: once
d_call: TRBD1
j_call: TRBJ2-2
v_call: TRBV7-2

cdr3_nt: TGTGCCAGCAGCGAGTCAGGGGAATCACCCCTCCACTTT
cdr3_aa: CASSESGESPLHF
clone_size: .
d_call: .
j_call: TRBJ1-6
v_call: TRBV6-5

cdr3_nt: TGTGCCAGTAGTATCACAGAGTCCACTGAAGCTTTCTTT
cdr3_aa: CASSITESTEAFF
clone_size: .
d_call: .
j_call: TRBJ1-1
v_call: TRBV19